The clone carrying this T cell receptor (beta chain) appeared a few times. The germline V and J ends were trimmed by 2 bases and 6 bases, with 11 bases remaining between them. This CDR3 is 13 amino acids long. CDR1 SGHTA and CDR2 FQGNSA come from the germline V gene. This sample was included in a study of blood T cell repertoires in COVID-19. Profiling relied on immunoSEQ multiplex PCR, and the TCRdb table lists in-frame clones only, not all of them. In the table there are about 260,000 clones, 83% of which are singletons. The sample consisted of peripheral blood. The clonotype was recovered from a woman aged 45-65 years who had recovered from COVID-19. This chain uses TRBV7-2 with TRBJ2-7, with a weak D call TRBD2 (6 bases). CDR3 in amino acids: CASSLYGSVEQYF. The CDR3 region has the DNA TGTGCCAGCAGCTTATACGGGAGTGTCGAGCAGTACTTC.